This record looks at one T cell receptor (beta chain) sequence and its context. Its antigen is unidentified. J lost 7 bases, V lost 8 bases, and 4 bases had no gene match. Germline V gives CDR1 MNHNS, CDR2 SASEGT. This CDR3 spans 12 amino acids. This sample was taken from a study of OX40 agonist ivuxolimab in advanced cancers. The wider study: Those enrolled were 80% to 85% male, with a mean age of about 66 years and ages from about 20 to 90.

Findings of the study overall: In CD8+ T cells, expanded clones were on average more numerous than in CD4+.

Some clones are missing from TCRdb's copy, which holds only in-frame ones; the method was immunoSEQ multiplex PCR. The sample gives over 30,000 clones, 65% to 75% of which show up once; approximately 20% is in the top ten. The rearrangement uses TRBV6-1 and TRBJ2-2; 7 nucleotides agree with TRBD1. The sample here was CD4+ or CD8+ T cells sorted from blood, taken in a trial of the OX40 agonist ivuxolimab. This TCR was recovered from an adult with an advanced solid tumor such as melanoma, head and neck, liver or kidney cancer. In DNA, the CDR3 is TGTGCCAGCGTGGGACAGATCGGGGAGCTGTTTTTT. This gives the protein CASVGQIGELFF.